The 9 T cell receptor beta chains below all came from one sample that was sequenced in a study of cytomegalovirus exposure and HLA in healthy donors. The PCR contained 60 Vbeta and 13 Jbeta primers. Clones were read by immunoSEQ multiplex PCR, and TCRdb kept only the in-frame ones, dropping some. The table records over 100,000 clones, 63% of them present only once. The sequenced sample was PBMCs. The origin of the receptors is a man aged 35-49 years in good health and CMV-seropositive.

The genes are TRBV30 and TRBJ2-1, with D possibly TRBD2 on 7 matching bases. CDR3 size: 14 residues. Germline V CDR1 and CDR2: GTSNPN, SVGIG (reference sequence). The V and J ends lost 2 bases and 2 bases respectively, with 10 bases between them. Here the CDR3 reads CAWSRGGPYNEQFF. In nucleotides, the CDR3 is TGTGCCTGGAGTAGGGGGGGGCCCTACAATGAGCAGTTCTTC. Supplemented by reference TRBV30 and TRBJ2-1, the full variable domain reads SQTIHQWPATLVQPVGSPLSLECTVEGTSNPNLYWYRQAAGRGLQLLFYSVGIGQISSEVPQNLSASRPQDRQFILSSKKLLLSDSGFYLCAWSRGGPYNEQFFGPGTRLTVL.

The chain links TRBV19 to TRBJ2-5; 8 nucleotides match TRBD1. The CDR3 has 13 amino acids. Germline loops: CDR1 LNHDA, CDR2 SQIVND (reference sequence). V lost 5 bases and J lost 6; bases outside the gene matches: 5. CDR3 bases: TGTGCCAGTAGTGGACAGGGCGGGCAGACCCAGTACTTC. It codes for CASSGQGGQTQYF.

There are a few counts of this clone. This sequence joins TRBV27 and TRBJ1-4; 7 nucleotides line up with TRBD1. The CDR3 is 16 amino acids. V lost 3 bases and J lost 6; bases outside the gene matches: 10. The germline V gene encodes CDR1 MNHEY and CDR2 SMNVEV (reference sequence). CDR3: CASSFGHRGRDEKLFF. The DNA of the CDR3 is TGTGCCAGCAGTTTTGGGCATAGGGGGCGGGATGAAAAACTGTTTTTT.

This clone was seen only a few times. The gene calls are TRBV7-9 and TRBJ1-2; D possibly corresponds to TRBD1 (6 bases). The V and J ends lost 4 bases and 4 bases respectively, with 13 bases between them. Germline V gene sequence: CDR1 SEHNR, CDR2 FQNEAQ (reference sequence). The CDR3 length is 14 residues. This chain's CDR3 is CASSWTAPLYGYTF. The CDR3 DNA sequence: TGTGCCAGCAGCTGGACAGCACCCCTCTATGGCTACACCTTC.

The chain carries TRBV4-1 and TRBJ2-3; the D gene is possibly TRBD2 (7 bases). There are 16 residues in the CDR3. With 0 bases removed from V and 4 bases from J, the gap between germline ends came to 14 bases. Germline CDR1 MGHRA, CDR2 YSYEKL. The CDR3 DNA reads as TGCGCCAGCAGCCAAGATTGGGGGGGCAAAGCAGATACGCAGTATTTT. Its protein product is CASSQDWGGKADTQYF.

The chain combines TRBV29-1 with TRBJ1-3, with D unresolved. Germline CDR1 reads SQVTM; CDR2 reads ANQGSEA. This CDR3 spans 12 amino acids. Trimming stripped 7 bases from V and 2 bases from J, with 9 bases between. The CDR3 sequence is CSGGGPGNTIYF. The CDR3 bases are TGCAGCGGTGGAGGGCCTGGAAACACCATATATTTT.

The chain is built from TRBV7-8 and TRBJ2-5; no definite D call. TRBJ2-7 explains the end of the DNA better; the J call may be wrong. CDR3 length equals 13 residues. Per the germline V gene, CDR1 is SGHVS and CDR2 is FQNEAQ. The CDR3 protein is CASSLSSSYEQYF. The CDR3 region has the DNA TGTGCCAGCAGCCTGTCGAGCTCCTACGAGCAGTACTTC.

In its sample, this clone was seen a few times. The chain employs TRBV5-1 and TRBJ2-3; D perhaps matches TRBD2 (6 bases). Germline CDR1 SGHRS, CDR2 YFSETQ. Trimming removed 6 bases at V and 6 bases at J, with 17 bases between. This CDR3 comprises 14 residues. CDR3 loop: CASKLSGAEDTQYF. CDR3 nucleotides: TGCGCCAGCAAACTTTCGGGAGCTGAGGATACGCAGTATTTT.

This clone has a handful of counts. This sequence joins TRBV6-1 and TRBJ2-1; TRBD2 agrees at 7 bases. The CDR3 runs 14 residues. The germline gives CDR1 MNHNS, CDR2 SASEGT. Trimming at V came to 6 bases and at J to 1 base, leaving 3 bases not matched to a gene. The CDR3 spells CASRPSGSYNEQFF. The CDR3 coding sequence is TGTGCCAGCAGACCTAGCGGATCCTACAATGAGCAGTTCTTC.